The 4 T cell receptor beta chains reported below all come from one sample, sequenced in a study of T-cell reconstitution after alpha-beta-depleted transplantation in children (dated by TCRdb to between 2015 and 2016). What this sample's treatment or condition label stands for: allogeneic hematopoietic cell transplantation with graft depleted of TCRalphabeta T cells and CD19 B cells. Library prep was done by PCR. Sequencing was performed on an Illumina HiSeq 2500. TCR libraries were prepared with molecular barcoding, using unique molecular identifiers to normalize TCRbeta repertoire quantification. The public reads were reanalyzed by TCRdb: fastp trimming at Q25, MiXCR alignment, in-frame beta chains only. Duplicate CDR3 protein sequences are folded into a single record with the most common DNA and genes. This sample lists hundreds of thousands of distinct CDR3 sequences; about a sixth were detected once. Of the sample, about 41% is held by the ten largest clones.

Sample: PBMCs, mostly from graft donor cells, taken 360 days after TCRalphabeta/CD19-depleted stem cell transplant. These receptors were taken from a male patient between 2 and 10 years old who had a stem cell transplant for acute lymphoblastic leukemia, so the T cells may come from the graft donor.

The chain combines TRBV7-3 with TRBJ2-1; TRBD2 is a possible D gene (5 bases). The CDR3 sequence is 16 residues long. Trimming took 1 base from V and 6 from J, leaving 16 bases between them. Germline-derived CDR1 and CDR2 are SGHTA and FQGTGA. The CDR3 DNA reads as TGTGCCAGCAGCTTAAGCCCCGCTAGCTCGTTCAATGAGCAGTTCTTC. Translating gives CASSLSPASSFNEQFF.

The DNA of the CDR3 is TGCAGTGCTAGGGGACAGGGGGCGGAAAAACTGTTTTTT. It yields the protein CSARGQGAEKLFF. The chain has TRBV20-1 and TRBJ1-4; 12 positions match TRBD1. Germline assignment: CDR1 DFQATT and CDR2 SNEGSKA (reference sequence). The CDR3 consists of 13 residues. Trimming at V came to 3 bases and at J to 8 bases, leaving 1 base not matched to a gene.

The rearrangement links TRBV7-8 to TRBJ1-2; 7 bases align to TRBD1. This CDR3 is 18 amino acids long. Unmatched junction bases numbered 17, after V lost 3 bases and J lost 4 bases. Germline V lookup: CDR1 SGHVS, CDR2 FQNEAQ. CDR3 in amino acids: CASSFGLGGLGQVYGYTF. DNA for the CDR3: TGTGCCAGCAGCTTTGGATTAGGGGGGCTCGGACAGGTCTATGGCTACACCTTC.

The rearrangement uses TRBV5-1 and TRBJ2-2, with 11 nucleotides matching TRBD2. The CDR3 has 15 amino acids. With 3 bases clipped from V and 6 bases from J, the junction kept 4 bases outside the gene matches. Germline V gene lookup returns CDR1 SGHRS and CDR2 YFSETQ. The CDR3 protein is CASSSTSGSPGELFF. The CDR3 DNA sequence: TGCGCCAGCAGCTCCACTAGCGGGAGCCCCGGGGAGCTGTTTTTT.